By share, the clone carrying this T cell receptor (beta chain) ranks as medium-sized. Its specificity is not known. V was shortened by 3 bases and J by 5 bases, with 8 bases between the two germline ends. The CDR3 covers 13 residues. Germline assignment: CDR1 SGHVS and CDR2 FQNEAQ. The sample comes from a study of cytotoxic CD8 clonotypes in ibrutinib-treated CLL. General study findings and limits: Starting clonality was above that of age-matched healthy donors and tracked circulating CD8+ T-cell counts. Sampling times (in sustained-remission versus progressing patients) were not the same. Treatment saw public clonotypes, which were uncommon, either contract or stay stable.

TCR beta libraries used roughly 2.2 micrograms of genomic DNA from cryopreserved PBMCs. TCRdb's copy holds only in-frame clones and misses some; the assay was immunoSEQ multiplex PCR. The data show some 200,000 clones, 70% seen once. Source: PBMCs, taken after 12 months of ibrutinib treatment. The chain has TRBV7-8 and TRBJ1-5; no firm D call. The TCR originated in a human donor with chronic lymphocytic leukemia. In DNA, the CDR3 is TGTGCCAGCAGCTTTTGGGGAGATCAGCCCCAGCATTTT. The encoded protein is CASSFWGDQPQHF.